This T cell receptor beta chain came from a study of blood T cell repertoires in COVID-19. Germline CDR1 is SNHLY and CDR2 is FYNNEI. With 2 bases clipped from V and 0 bases from J, the junction kept 13 bases outside the gene matches. The CDR3 length is 19 residues. Some clones are missing from TCRdb's copy, which holds only in-frame ones; the method was immunoSEQ multiplex PCR. This sample yields roughly 100,000 clones, of which about 87% are seen a single time; around 10% belongs to the top ten. Sequencing was performed on peripheral blood. The TCR originated in a man older than 75 with acute or convalescent COVID-19. The rearrangement uses TRBV2 and TRBJ1-1; 9 nucleotides align to TRBD1. The CDR3 here is CASSEIGTGHGKMNTEAFF. CDR3 DNA: TGTGCCAGCAGTGAAATCGGGACAGGGCACGGAAAAATGAACACTGAAGCTTTCTTT.